The following is a T cell receptor (beta chain) sequence with its context. This CDR3 is built from 20 residues. Trimming removed 0 bases from V and 7 bases from J; junction bases left unmatched: 21. Germline V gives CDR1 SGHDN, CDR2 FVKESK. The sample originates from a study of graft-versus-host responses after intestinal transplantation. Turning to the study itself: Multivisceral, liver-intestinal, or isolated intestinal grafts went to recipients. Anti-thymocyte globulin induction preceded three to four years of tacrolimus and steroid maintenance in all recipients. Notes on the study in general: Maximum circulating GvH clone levels tracked with early post-transplant HvG decreases.

Produced via immunoSEQ multiplex PCR; TCRdb's table is partial and in-frame only. The sample has about 8,000 clones, around 31% seen once. Labeling with CFSE marked about 200,000 responder cells, which were plated with about 200,000 irradiated, violet-dye-labeled stimulator cells. The responders that had proliferated, CFSE-low CD3+CD4+ and CD3+CD8+ cells, were sorted after the reaction. The starting material was alloreactive CD8+ T cells from a mixed lymphocyte reaction culture, obtained before intestinal transplant. Subset: CFSE-low proliferating T cells sorted from roughly 6-day pre-transplant mixed lymphocyte reaction (GvH or HvG direction). The sequence was collected from a human patient who received an intestinal transplant. The chain is built from TRBV14 and TRBJ2-7; 10 bases match TRBD2. The CDR3 DNA reads TGTGCCAGCAGCCAAGACCCGGCGGGACTAGCGTATTTGGAGACTTGGGAGCAGTACTTC. Its translation is CASSQDPAGLAYLETWEQYF.